This TCR beta chain was retrieved from a study of blood T cell repertoires in COVID-19. Study details: Donors in the United States, Italy and Spain gave samples during acute or convalescent COVID-19.

Germline assignment: CDR1 SNHLY and CDR2 FYNNEI. The J segment lost 2 bases and the V segment lost 4 bases, leaving 1 base of the junction unmatched. The CDR3 is made up of 14 amino acids. Profiling relied on immunoSEQ multiplex PCR, and the TCRdb table lists in-frame clones only, not all of them. The sample has about 160,000 clones, approximately 85% seen once; the top ten hold around 1.2%. This TCR was sampled from a man between 60 and 70 years old who had recovered from COVID-19. What was sequenced was peripheral blood. The V gene is TRBV2, the J gene TRBJ2-2; 7 nucleotides agree with TRBD2. The CDR3 bases are TGTGCCAGCAGTGTGACTAGCAACACCGGGGAGCTGTTTTTT. Encoded protein: CASSVTSNTGELFF.